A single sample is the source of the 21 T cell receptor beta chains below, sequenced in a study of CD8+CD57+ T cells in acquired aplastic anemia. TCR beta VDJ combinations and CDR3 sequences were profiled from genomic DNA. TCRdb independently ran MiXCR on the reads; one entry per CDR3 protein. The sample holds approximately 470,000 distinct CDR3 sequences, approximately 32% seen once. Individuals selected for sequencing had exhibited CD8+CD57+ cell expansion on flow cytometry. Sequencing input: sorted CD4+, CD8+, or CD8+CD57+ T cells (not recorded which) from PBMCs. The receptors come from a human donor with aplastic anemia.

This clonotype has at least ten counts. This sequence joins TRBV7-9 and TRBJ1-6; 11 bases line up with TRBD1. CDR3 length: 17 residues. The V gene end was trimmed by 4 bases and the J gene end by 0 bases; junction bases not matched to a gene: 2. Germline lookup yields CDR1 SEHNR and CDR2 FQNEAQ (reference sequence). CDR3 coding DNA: TGTGCCAGCAGCTCAGGGACAGGGGGCTCCTATAATTCACCCCTCCACTTT. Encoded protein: CASSSGTGGSYNSPLHF.

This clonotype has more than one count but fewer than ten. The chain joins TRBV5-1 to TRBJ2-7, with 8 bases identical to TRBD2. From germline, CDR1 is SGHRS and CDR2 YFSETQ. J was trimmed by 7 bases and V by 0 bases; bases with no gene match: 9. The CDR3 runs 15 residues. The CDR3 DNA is TGCGCCAGCAGCTTGGCCCGGGGGGGCGCAGGGGAGCAGTACTTC. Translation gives CASSLARGGAGEQYF.

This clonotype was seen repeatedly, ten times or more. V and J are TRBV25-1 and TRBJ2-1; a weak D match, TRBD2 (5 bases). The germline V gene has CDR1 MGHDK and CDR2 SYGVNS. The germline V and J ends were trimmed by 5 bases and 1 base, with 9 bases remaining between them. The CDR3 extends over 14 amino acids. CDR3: CASSSSGSYNEQFF. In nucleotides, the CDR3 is TGTGCCAGCAGTAGCTCGGGATCCTACAATGAGCAGTTCTTC.

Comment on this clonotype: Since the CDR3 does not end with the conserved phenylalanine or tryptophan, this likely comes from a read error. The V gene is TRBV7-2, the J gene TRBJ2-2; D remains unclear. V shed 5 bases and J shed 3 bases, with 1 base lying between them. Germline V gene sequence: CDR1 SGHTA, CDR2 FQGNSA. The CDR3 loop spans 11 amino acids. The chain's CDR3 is CASSHTGELFL. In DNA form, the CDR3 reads TGTGCCAGCAGCCACACCGGGGAGCTGTTTCTT.

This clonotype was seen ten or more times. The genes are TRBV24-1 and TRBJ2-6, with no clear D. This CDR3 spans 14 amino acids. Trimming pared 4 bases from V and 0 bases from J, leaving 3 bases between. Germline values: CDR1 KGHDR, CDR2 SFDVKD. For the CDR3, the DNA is TGTGCCACCAGTGACCCCTCTGGGGCCAACGTCCTGACTTTC. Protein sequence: CATSDPSGANVLTF.

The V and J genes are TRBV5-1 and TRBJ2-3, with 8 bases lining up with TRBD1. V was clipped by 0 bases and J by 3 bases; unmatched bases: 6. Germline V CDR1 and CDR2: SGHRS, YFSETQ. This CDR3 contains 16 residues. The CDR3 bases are TGCGCCAGCAGCTTGGTGGACAGGGTTGGGACAGATACGCAGTATTTT. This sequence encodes CASSLVDRVGTDTQYF.

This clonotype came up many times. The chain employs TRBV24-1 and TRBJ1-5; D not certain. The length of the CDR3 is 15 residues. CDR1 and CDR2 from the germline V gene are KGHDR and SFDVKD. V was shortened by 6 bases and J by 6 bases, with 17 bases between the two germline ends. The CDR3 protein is CATSSSAGLAQPQHF. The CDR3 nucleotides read TGTGCCACCAGTTCCAGCGCGGGGTTGGCTCAGCCCCAGCATTTT.

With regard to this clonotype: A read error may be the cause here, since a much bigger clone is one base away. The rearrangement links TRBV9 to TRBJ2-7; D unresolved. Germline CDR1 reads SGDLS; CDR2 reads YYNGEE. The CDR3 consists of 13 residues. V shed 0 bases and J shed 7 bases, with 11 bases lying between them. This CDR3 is CASSVGPPGEQYF. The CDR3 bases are TGTGCCAGCAGCGTAGGCCCCCCGGGTGAGCAGTACTTC.

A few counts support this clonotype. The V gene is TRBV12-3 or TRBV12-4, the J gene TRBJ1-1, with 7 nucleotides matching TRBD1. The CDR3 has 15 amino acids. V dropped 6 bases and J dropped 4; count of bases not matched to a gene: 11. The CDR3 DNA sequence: TGTGCCAGCAGCAAACTGACAGGGCTCGGCACTGAAGCTTTCTTT. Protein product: CASSKLTGLGTEAFF.

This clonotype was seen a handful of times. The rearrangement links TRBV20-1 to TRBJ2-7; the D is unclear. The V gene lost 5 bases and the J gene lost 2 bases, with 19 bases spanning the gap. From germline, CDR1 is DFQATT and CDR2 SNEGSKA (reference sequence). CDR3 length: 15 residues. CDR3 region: CSAGGPSLGPYEQYF. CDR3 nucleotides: TGCAGTGCTGGTGGACCTTCACTTGGGCCCTACGAGCAGTACTTC.

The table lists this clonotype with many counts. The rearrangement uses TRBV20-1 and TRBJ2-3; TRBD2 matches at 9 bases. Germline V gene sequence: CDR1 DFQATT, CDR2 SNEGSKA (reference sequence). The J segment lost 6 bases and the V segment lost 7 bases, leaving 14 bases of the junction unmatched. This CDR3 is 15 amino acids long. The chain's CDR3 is CSVRLTSGGLDTQYF. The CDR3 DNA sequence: TGCAGTGTCCGCTTGACTAGCGGTGGACTGGATACGCAGTATTTT.

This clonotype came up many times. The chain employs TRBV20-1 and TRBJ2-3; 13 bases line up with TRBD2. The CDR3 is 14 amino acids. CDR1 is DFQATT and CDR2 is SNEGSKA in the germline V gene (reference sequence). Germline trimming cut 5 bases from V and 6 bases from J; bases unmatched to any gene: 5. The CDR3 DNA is TGCAGTGCTTTCCCGGGACTAGCGGGGGATACGCAGTATTTT. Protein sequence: CSAFPGLAGDTQYF.

CDR3: CSAETGEGDGYTF. DNA of the CDR3: TGCAGTGCCGAGACAGGGGAAGGGGATGGCTACACCTTC. The V and J genes are TRBV20-1 and TRBJ1-2; 8 bases are shared with TRBD1. Germline V CDR1 and CDR2: DFQATT, SNEGSKA (reference sequence). The J segment lost 6 bases and the V segment lost 6 bases, leaving 9 bases of the junction unmatched. The CDR3 is 13 amino acids.

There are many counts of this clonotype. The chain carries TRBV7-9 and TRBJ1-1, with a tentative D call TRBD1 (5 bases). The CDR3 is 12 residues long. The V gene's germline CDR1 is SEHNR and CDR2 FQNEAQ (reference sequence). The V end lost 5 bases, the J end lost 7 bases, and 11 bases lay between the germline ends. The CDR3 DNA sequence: TGTGCCAGCAGCACCGGGACTTTTGAAGCTTTCTTT. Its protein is CASSTGTFEAFF.

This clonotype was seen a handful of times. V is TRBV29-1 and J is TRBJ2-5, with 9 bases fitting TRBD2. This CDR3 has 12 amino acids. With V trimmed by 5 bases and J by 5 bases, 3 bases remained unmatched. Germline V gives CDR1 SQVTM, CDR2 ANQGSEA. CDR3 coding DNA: TGCAGCGTTTTAGCGGGGGATGAGACCCAGTACTTC. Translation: CSVLAGDETQYF.

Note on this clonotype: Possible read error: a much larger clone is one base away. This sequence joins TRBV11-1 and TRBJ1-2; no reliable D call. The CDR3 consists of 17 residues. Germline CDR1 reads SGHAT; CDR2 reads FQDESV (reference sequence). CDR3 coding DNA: TGTGCCTGCAGCTTAGGAGATGGGAGAGACACTAACTATGGCTACACCTTC. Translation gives CACSLGDGRDTNYGYTF.

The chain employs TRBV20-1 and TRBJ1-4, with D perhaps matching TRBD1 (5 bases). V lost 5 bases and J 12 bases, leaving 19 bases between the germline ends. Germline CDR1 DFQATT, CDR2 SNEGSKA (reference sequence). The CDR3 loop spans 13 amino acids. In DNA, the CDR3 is TGCAGTGCTTTTATTATCGGGGGTGGGGAACTGTTTTTT. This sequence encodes CSAFIIGGGELFF.

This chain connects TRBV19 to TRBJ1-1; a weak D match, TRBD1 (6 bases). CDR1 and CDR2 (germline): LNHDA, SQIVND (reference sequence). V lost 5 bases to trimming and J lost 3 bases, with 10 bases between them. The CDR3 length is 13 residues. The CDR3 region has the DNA TGTGCCAGTAGTGTGGGGGCTCACACTGAAGCTTTCTTT. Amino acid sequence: CASSVGAHTEAFF.

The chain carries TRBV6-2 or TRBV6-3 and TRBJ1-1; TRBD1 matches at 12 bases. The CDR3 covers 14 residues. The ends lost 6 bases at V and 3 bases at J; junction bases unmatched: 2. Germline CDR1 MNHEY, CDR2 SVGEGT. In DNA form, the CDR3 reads TGTGCCAGCAGGGGGACAGGGGGCCACACTGAAGCTTTCTTT. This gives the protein CASRGTGGHTEAFF.

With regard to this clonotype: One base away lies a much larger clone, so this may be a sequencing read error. CDR3 DNA: TGTGCCAGCAGCCGCCTATCCCGACAGCCTACCGCCTACGAGCAGTACTTC. Its protein is CASSRLSRQPTAYEQYF. V and J are TRBV7-9 and TRBJ2-7; tentative D call: TRBD1 (5 bases). V dropped 5 bases and J dropped 2 bases, with 22 bases sitting between them. The CDR3 spans 17 residues. Germline-derived CDR1 and CDR2 are SEHNR and FQNEAQ (reference sequence).

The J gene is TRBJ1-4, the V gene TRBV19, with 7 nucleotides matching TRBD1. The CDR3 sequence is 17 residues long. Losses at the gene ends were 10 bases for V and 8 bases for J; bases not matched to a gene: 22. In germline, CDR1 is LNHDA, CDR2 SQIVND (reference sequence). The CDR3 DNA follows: TGTGCCACCAGCCCCGGGACAGTAGGGTCCAGAGAGGAAAAACTGTTTTTT. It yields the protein CATSPGTVGSREEKLFF.